This T cell receptor (beta chain) is drawn from a study of CD8 T cells in Susac syndrome. Germline CDR1 and CDR2: SGHVS and FNYEAQ. V dropped 5 bases and J dropped 4; count of bases not matched to a gene: 8. This CDR3 contains 14 residues. Study results and caveats: Susac syndrome CD8+ repertoires were clonally expanded, most strongly in CD8+ TEMRA cells. The number of Susac-specific public clones found was some 17 in total CD8+ repertoires and four or five in CD8+ TEMRA repertoires.

Random hexamers were used to reverse transcribe the RNA input (about 0.5 to 1 ug). Amplification of TCR beta CDR3 spanned 54 Vbeta and 13 Jbeta via immunoSEQ multiplex PCR. Using its own MiXCR run on the immunoSEQ multiplex PCR reads, TCRdb lists one record per CDR3 protein. The sample shows fewer than 150,000 distinct CDR3 sequences, approximately 95% of them seen only once. Details on this clonotype: The antigen remains undetermined.

Diagnostic criteria defined recently for definite or probable disease were met by the Susac syndrome patients. The sample consisted of CD8+ T cells from PBMCs. This clonotype was obtained from a human donor with Susac syndrome. The chain is built from TRBV7-6 and TRBJ2-7, with TRBD1 matching over 7 bases. The CDR3 DNA reads TGTGCCAGCAGCCGAGACAGGGTCCGGTACGAGCAGTACTTC. Amino acid sequence: CASSRDRVRYEQYF.